This T cell receptor (beta chain) was recorded in a study of metastatic and nonmetastatic thyroid tumors. Study-level background: The study looked at repertoires side by side in blood and in tumor or nodule tissue from malignant and benign thyroid patients.

TCRdb reprocessed the PCR reads using MiXCR. The table lists about 21,000 clones, around 10% of them singletons, with 7.5% to 8% in the top ten. There were no patients who had received any treatment before thyroid surgery. Remarks on this clone: A much larger clone lies a single base off, so this may be a read error.

CDR1 SEHNR and CDR2 FQNEAQ come from the germline V gene (reference sequence). Trimming removed 2 bases from V and 1 base from J, with 11 bases in between. The CDR3 consists of 15 residues. The sequenced sample was blood. The sequence came from a female donor with papillary thyroid cancer or a benign thyroid nodule (not recorded which). Some clones in this sample may be carry-over from other donors' samples. V is TRBV7-9 and J is TRBJ2-5; no clear D gene. The CDR3 nucleotides are TGTGCCAGCAGCTTATCGTCAGTAAGCCAAGAGACCCAGTACTTC. This translates into CASSLSSVSQETQYF.